This TCR beta chain was retrieved from a study of T cell responses to AZD1222 COVID-19 vaccine. Study-level points and caveats: White British donors predominated, females outnumbered males, and clonal diversity was possibly underestimated. There were vaccine-associated CD4 TCRs across spike, dominant at 160-218 and 743-854.

The data were produced by immunoSEQ multiplex PCR, yet TCRdb's version contains in-frame clones alone and is incomplete. The repertoire holds about 120,000 clones, around 92% seen once, with around 15% in the top ten. Germline loops: CDR1 SGHVS, CDR2 FNYEAQ. The junction had 9 bases not matched to a gene; V was cut back by 1 base and J by 8 bases. CDR3 length equals 16 residues. Comment on this clone: Its cognate antigen is unknown.

V gene TRBV7-6 combines with J gene TRBJ1-4; the match to TRBD1 covers 8 bases. This TCR was recovered from an adult in good health. The sample consisted of peripheral blood, taken on day 0 of AZD1222 vaccination. The CDR3: CASSLGPGQAQEKLFF. Here the CDR3 DNA reads TGTGCCAGCAGCTTAGGCCCGGGACAGGCACAAGAAAAACTGTTTTTT.